A selection of T cell receptor beta chains follows, all from one sample in a study of T cells expressing NK-cell markers. Using the 5' RACE reads, TCRdb records one entry per CDR3 protein without DNA. The listing records roughly 390,000 distinct CDR3 sequences. Sequenced material: blood T cells: a sorted CD56 or NKG2C T cell subset, CD4+ or CD8+ T cells, or bulk PBMC T cells (not recorded which). The receptors originated from a man aged 18-70 years in good health. Each CDR3 is given with its conserved first and last residue. The order of the fields is V gene, J gene, CDR3 protein.

TRBV6-6	TRBJ2-1	CASSRSGRDEQFF
TRBV6-5	TRBJ2-5	CASLTPGTGLRTQYF
TRBV12-3/TRBV12-4	TRBJ2-7	CASSLLPGVYEQYF
TRBV6-2/TRBV6-3	TRBJ1-3	CASTSAASGNTIYF
TRBV20-1	TRBJ2-5	CSARDHERLGETQYF
TRBV11-3	TRBJ2-4	CASSLDLWDTVKNIQYF
TRBV10-3	TRBJ2-1	CAISRDGLNEQFF
TRBV20-1	TRBJ2-5	CSAQNPRGGETQYF
TRBV6-1	TRBJ1-5	CASSETTGRSNQPQHF
TRBV7-2	TRBJ1-3	CASSLAGGFSGNTIYF
TRBV11-2	TRBJ2-1	CASSLAPGYNEQFF
TRBV4-2	TRBJ2-1	CASSQDPSSNEQFF
TRBV27	TRBJ2-5	CASSQRTGLRETQYF
TRBV28	TRBJ2-5	CASSIIDLRVETQYF
TRBV7-2	TRBJ2-1	CASSLHSGVSNEQFF
TRBV6-1	TRBJ1-1	CASSRDGKNTEAFF
TRBV5-1	TRBJ1-1	CASSLAGGQKNTEAFF
TRBV20-1	TRBJ2-3	CSSDRSTDTQYF
TRBV3-1	TRBJ2-1	CASSPQGAAEQFF
TRBV6-5	TRBJ1-5	CASSYRGPVGQPQHF
TRBV3-1	TRBJ2-2	CASSHYTFTNTGELFF
TRBV20-1	TRBJ2-7	CSARDVGGQHNEQYF
TRBV6-4	TRBJ2-1	CASSNGRHGLGNEQFF
TRBV6-1	TRBJ1-6	CASSPGRNNSPLHF
TRBV12-3/TRBV12-4	TRBJ2-6	CASSGTLGQGASGANVLTF
TRBV5-1	TRBJ2-5	CASSDILGGALGQETQYF
TRBV3-1	TRBJ2-5	CASSQGRRTQYF
TRBV19	TRBJ2-5	CASSSTSGGAKTQYF
TRBV12-3/TRBV12-4	TRBJ1-2	CASRFRVGKGSYGYTF
TRBV9	TRBJ1-1	CATGAGQGATEAFF
TRBV6-1	TRBJ2-5	CASRGTVQETQYF
TRBV11-2	TRBJ2-4	CASSLKRLNIQYF
TRBV11-3	TRBJ2-1	CASSLGRGLRNEQFF
TRBV7-2	TRBJ2-1	CASSPRTSLSNEQFF